These T cell receptor beta chains were read from a single sample in a study of cytomegalovirus exposure and HLA in healthy donors. The method was immunoSEQ multiplex PCR; TCRdb's version includes in-frame clones alone and lacks a portion of them. Of just under 150,000 clones listed, approximately 86% are singletons. Sequencing was performed on PBMCs. These receptors were obtained from a man aged 18-30 years in good health and CMV-seropositive. The CDR3 runs from the conserved cysteine through the conserved F or W. D genes are given only for firm matches. Rows give clone size only sometimes, using once, few, many, or a class for an expanded clone.

abundance	v_gene	j_gene	d_gene	CDR3aa	CDR3nt
once	TRBV30	TRBJ1-6	TRBD1	CAWDHTGGPLHF	TGTGCCTGGGACCACACAGGGGGCCCCCTCCACTTT
.	TRBV28	TRBJ2-7	.	CASSLGGFRSYEQYF	TGTGCCAGCAGTTTAGGGGGCTTTAGGTCCTACGAGCAGTACTTC
.	TRBV7-9	TRBJ2-1	.	CASVTVRNEQFF	TGTGCCAGCGTGACAGTAAGGAATGAGCAGTTCTTC
.	TRBV30	TRBJ1-4	.	CAWSARKLFF	TGTGCCTGGAGCGCTCGGAAACTGTTTTTT
once	TRBV7-8	TRBJ2-2	TRBD2	CASSLGPGLALSGELFF	TGTGCCAGCAGCTTAGGACCGGGACTAGCTCTCTCCGGGGAGCTGTTTTTT
.	TRBV27	TRBJ1-1	.	CASSSPDRLNTEAFF	TGTGCCAGCAGTTCTCCGGACAGACTGAACACTGAAGCTTTCTTT
few	TRBV25-1	TRBJ2-7	.	CASRLAGEQYF	TGTGCCAGCAGGTTGGCGGGCGAGCAGTACTTC
.	TRBV28	TRBJ2-6	.	CASSFISGANVLTF	TGTGCCAGCAGTTTCATCTCTGGGGCCAACGTCCTGACTTTC
.	TRBV5-1	TRBJ1-6	.	CASSLDGVASPLHF	TGCGCCAGCAGCTTGGACGGGGTTGCCTCACCCCTCCACTTT
.	TRBV4-1	TRBJ1-1	.	CASIGQGIGEAFF	TGCGCCAGCATCGGTCAGGGGATCGGTGAAGCTTTCTTT
.	TRBV6-5	TRBJ2-7	TRBD2	CASRIQRGYEQYF	TGTGCCAGCCGCATTCAGCGGGGGTACGAGCAGTACTTC
.	TRBV7-9	TRBJ1-6	TRBD1	CASSSGQINSPLHF	TGTGCCAGCAGCTCGGGACAGATTAATTCACCCCTCCACTTT
.	TRBV5-1	TRBJ2-7	TRBD1	CASSPQGSSYEQYF	TGCGCCAGCAGCCCACAGGGGTCCTCCTACGAGCAGTACTTC
.	TRBV2	TRBJ1-1	TRBD1	CASSGDRGGTEAFF	TGTGCCAGCAGTGGAGACAGGGGAGGGACTGAAGCTTTCTTT
.	TRBV5-1	TRBJ1-1	TRBD1	CASSLGYGTGVLNTEAFF	TGCGCCAGCAGCTTGGGATACGGGACAGGCGTTTTGAACACTGAAGCTTTCTTT
medium-sized	TRBV6-4	TRBJ2-3	TRBD2	CASSETSGGTDTQYF	TGTGCCAGCAGTGAGACTAGCGGGGGCACAGATACGCAGTATTTT
.	TRBV6-5	TRBJ1-1	.	CASSFTENTEAFF	TGTGCCAGCAGCTTCACAGAGAACACTGAAGCTTTCTTT
once	TRBV5-8	TRBJ2-2	TRBD1	CASSLAGQGRGELFF	TGTGCCAGCAGCTTGGCCGGACAGGGAAGGGGGGAGCTGTTTTTT
.	TRBV27	TRBJ1-1	.	CASSFLAPEAFF	TGTGCCAGCAGTTTTTTGGCACCTGAAGCTTTCTTT
.	TRBV5-6	TRBJ2-1	TRBD2	CASSLGPPSGGFLGEQFF	TGTGCCAGCAGCTTGGGCCCTCCGAGCGGGGGGTTTTTAGGTGAGCAGTTCTTC
once	TRBV10-2	TRBJ2-7	TRBD2	CASSEAQTSGNGSYEQYF	TGCGCCAGCAGTGAGGCCCAGACTAGCGGGAATGGCTCCTACGAGCAGTACTTC
.	TRBV10-1	TRBJ1-1	.	CASSRASLSEAFF	TGCGCCAGCAGTAGAGCGTCTCTGTCTGAAGCTTTCTTT
.	TRBV19	TRBJ1-4	.	CARGIRGFSTNEKLFF	TGTGCCAGGGGGATTAGGGGGTTTTCAACTAATGAAAAACTGTTTTTT
.	TRBV12-2	TRBJ1-2	.	CASRLAPRTGKDGYTF	TGTGCAAGTCGCTTAGCGCCGAGGACAGGGAAAGATGGCTACACCTTC
.	TRBV18	TRBJ2-2	.	CASSPMGGTGELFF	TGTGCCAGCTCACCTATGGGAGGAACCGGGGAGCTGTTTTTT